These T cell receptor beta chains were read from a single sample in a study of molecular identifiers for immune sequencing clone quantification. Each CDR3 protein is one row after TCRdb ran MiXCR on the PCR reads. The sample lists hundreds of thousands of distinct CDR3 sequences, around 25% seen once, with about 0.81% in the top ten. Sequencing was done on a sample of naive CD8+ T cells from blood, with Jurkat cell RNA spiked in. The source is a human donor in good health. Some libraries in this study had Jurkat cell RNA spiked in. Each CDR3 is given with its conserved first and last residue. Each record gives: V gene, clone size, J gene, CDR3 length, D gene, CDR3 protein, CDR3 DNA. A D gene is named only where the DNA matches it firmly. Some rows have no size entry. The others give once, few or many, or a class for an expanded clone.

TRBV19,few,TRBJ1-5,14,TRBD1,CASSITGVAQPQHF,TGTGCCAGTAGTATAACAGGGGTGGCACAGCCCCAGCATTTT
TRBV28,many,TRBJ1-5,17,TRBD1,CASSSPGAGTGAPAQHF,TGTGCCAGCAGTTCACCCGGAGCCGGGACAGGGGCCCCGGCCCAGCATTTT
TRBV3-1,few,TRBJ1-1,16,TRBD1,CASSQVRGRLNTEAFF,TGTGCCAGCAGCCAAGTTAGGGGGCGACTGAACACTGAAGCTTTCTTT
TRBV19,few,TRBJ2-3,12,NA,CASSIAPDTQYF,TGTGCCAGTAGTATAGCCCCTGATACGCAGTATTTT
TRBV10-3,many,TRBJ1-1,12,NA,CAISPTGREAFF,TGTGCCATCAGCCCGACAGGCCGTGAAGCTTTCTTT
TRBV12-3/TRBV12-4,NA,TRBJ2-7,13,NA,CANSRDNSYEQYF,TGTGCCAACAGTCGGGACAACTCCTACGAGCAGTACTTC
TRBV29-1,many,TRBJ2-3,14,TRBD1,CSASGDRSTDTQYF,TGCAGCGCCTCCGGGGACAGGTCAACAGATACGCAGTATTTT
TRBV20-1,many,TRBJ2-2,13,NA,CSAREGNTGELFF,TGCAGTGCTAGAGAAGGGAACACCGGGGAGCTGTTTTTT
TRBV7-9,few,TRBJ2-1,13,NA,CASRSGHHNEQFF,TGTGCCAGCAGGTCGGGACACCACAATGAGCAGTTCTTC
TRBV12-3/TRBV12-4,many,TRBJ1-1,13,TRBD1,CASSLRGPRGAFF,TGTGCCAGCAGTTTAAGGGGGCCCCGAGGGGCTTTCTTT
TRBV12-3/TRBV12-4,NA,TRBJ2-7,11,NA,CASSWSREQYF,TGTGCCAGCAGTTGGTCTCGCGAGCAGTACTTC
TRBV30,NA,TRBJ2-7,17,TRBD1,CAWSTPAPGQRLYDQYF,TGTGCCTGGAGTACCCCCGCTCCGGGACAGAGGCTCTACGACCAGTACTTC
TRBV7-9,once,TRBJ2-5,16,NA,CASSLVSVGRGETQYF,TGTGCCAGCAGCCTAGTGAGCGTGGGCAGGGGAGAGACCCAGTACTTC
TRBV20-1,many,TRBJ2-3,16,TRBD2,CSASSSGPASTDTQYF,TGCAGTGCGTCCTCTAGCGGGCCTGCTAGCACAGATACGCAGTATTTT
TRBV4-3,many,TRBJ2-3,13,NA,CASSPQRPDTQYF,TGCGCCAGCAGCCCACAAAGGCCAGATACGCAGTATTTT
TRBV19,NA,TRBJ1-5,15,NA,CASSIGGGSNQPQHF,TGTGCCAGTAGTATAGGTGGAGGGAGCAATCAGCCCCAGCATTTT
TRBV7-3,NA,TRBJ2-1,17,NA,CASSLMGLGLSGNEQFF,TGTGCCAGCAGCTTAATGGGGCTCGGACTTTCAGGCAATGAGCAGTTCTTC
TRBV27,few,TRBJ1-6,11,NA,CASGLNSPLHF,TGTGCCAGCGGCCTAAATTCACCCCTCCACTTT
TRBV30,few,TRBJ2-3,12,NA,CAWKAGTDTQYF,TGTGCCTGGAAGGCGGGTACAGATACGCAGTATTTT
TRBV5-8,NA,TRBJ1-3,16,TRBD1,CASSLAVTGTGNTIYF,TGTGCCAGCAGCTTGGCCGTGACAGGGACTGGAAACACCATATATTTT
TRBV18,once,TRBJ1-2,16,TRBD1,CASSPPDGTGNYGYTF,TGTGCCAGCTCTCCACCAGACGGGACAGGGAACTATGGCTACACCTTC
TRBV19,few,TRBJ2-7,14,NA,CASSLGAPSYEQYF,TGTGCCAGTAGTCTAGGGGCGCCATCCTACGAGCAGTACTTC
TRBV7-6,NA,TRBJ2-1,16,TRBD1,CASSPSSGTVDNEQFF,TGTGCCAGCAGCCCATCCTCCGGGACAGTAGATAATGAGCAGTTCTTC
TRBV2,few,TRBJ1-4,16,TRBD1,CASSLGPGQGYEKLFF,TGTGCCAGCAGTCTTGGGCCGGGACAGGGTTATGAAAAACTGTTTTTT
TRBV4-1,NA,TRBJ2-4,15,NA,CASSQDRGAKNIRYF,TGCGCCAGCAGCCAAGACAGAGGAGCCAAAAACATTCGGTACTTC
TRBV9,many,TRBJ1-5,14,TRBD1,CASSAGGQNQPQHF,TGTGCCAGCAGCGCCGGGGGACAGAATCAGCCCCAGCATTTT
TRBV7-9,many,TRBJ2-3,15,NA,CASSHVPSAADTQYF,TGTGCCAGCAGCCACGTACCTTCGGCTGCAGATACGCAGTATTTT
TRBV7-9,NA,TRBJ2-5,15,TRBD1,CASSTRTGDQETQYF,TGTGCCAGCAGCACCCGGACAGGGGATCAAGAGACCCAGTACTTC
TRBV30,many,TRBJ2-3,13,TRBD2,CAWTGTMTDTQYF,TGTGCCTGGACAGGGACTATGACAGATACGCAGTATTTT
TRBV19,few,TRBJ1-5,13,NA,CASSIISDQPQHF,TGTGCCAGTAGTATAATCTCGGATCAGCCCCAGCATTTT
TRBV27,NA,TRBJ2-1,14,TRBD1,CASNHQGAGNEQFF,TGTGCCAGCAATCACCAGGGGGCGGGAAATGAGCAGTTCTTC
TRBV28,many,TRBJ2-7,18,TRBD1,CASSTLGQGKGGFYEQYF,TGTGCCAGCAGTACCCTGGGACAGGGGAAAGGGGGCTTCTACGAGCAGTACTTC
TRBV19,NA,TRBJ2-7,14,NA,CASSVDGGPREQYF,TGTGCCAGTAGTGTCGACGGGGGCCCCCGCGAGCAGTACTTC
TRBV27,few,TRBJ1-5,11,NA,CASSSPEVWNF,TGTGCCAGCAGTTCCCCAGAGGTATGGAATTTT
TRBV18,NA,TRBJ2-7,15,NA,CASSPSPESSYEQYF,TGTGCCAGCTCACCATCGCCTGAGTCCTCCTACGAGCAGTACTTC
TRBV20-1,NA,TRBJ1-6,17,NA,CSAPGILAGSYNSPLHF,TGCAGTGCTCCCGGGATCTTAGCGGGGTCCTACAATTCACCCCTCCACTTT
TRBV6-2/TRBV6-3,few,TRBJ1-1,15,NA,CASSYRRGMNTEAFF,TGTGCCAGCAGTTACCGCAGGGGCATGAACACTGAAGCTTTCTTT